This T cell receptor beta chain was identified during a study of T cells in Graves' hyperthyroidism and ophthalmopathy. Study observations and caveats: Blood shared most expanded thyroid clonotypes above 0.001.

V trimming: 2 bases; J trimming: 1 base; junction bases outside the gene matches: 10. The CDR3 totals 17 residues. Germline CDR1 and CDR2: LGHNA and YNFKEQ. This clonotype was seen a handful of times. The antigen remains undetermined. RNA transcripts yielded amplified TCR beta CDR3 regions. First-round RT-PCR with HTBI primers amplified the TCR CDR3 region. Each CDR3 protein gets one entry after TCRdb re-called the multiplex PCR reads with MiXCR. The sample holds fewer than 450,000 distinct CDR3 sequences; nearly 15% are singletons and the top ten take roughly 20%. The specimen sequenced was blood. This TCR derives from a woman aged 60 to 75 with Graves' ophthalmopathy. The chain uses TRBV4-2 and TRBJ1-1; TRBD1 matches at 7 bases. The CDR3 sequence: CASSQTSRGRKNTEAFF. The CDR3 nucleotides read TGTGCCAGCAGCCAAACTTCTAGGGGGCGCAAGAACACTGAAGCTTTCTTT.